Listed below are T cell receptor beta chains from one sample, sequenced in a study of shared clonotypes between healthy human individuals. Method: immunoSEQ multiplex PCR; TCRdb's copy keeps in-frame clones and lacks some. The table shows just over 2,000,000 clones, with roughly 94% occurring only once. The sample taken for sequencing was naive CD4+ T cells sorted from blood. These receptors all stem from a man aged 18-30 years in good health. Each CDR3 is given with its conserved first and last residue. The order of the fields is V gene, CDR3 protein.

V gene: TRBV5-6
CDR3 protein: CASSYRGNSGANVLTF

V gene: TRBV29-1
CDR3 protein: CSVVGDTQYF

V gene: TRBV5-1
CDR3 protein: CASRETSGSYEQYF

V gene: TRBV27
CDR3 protein: CASSLRKEFGKLFF

V gene: TRBV7-2
CDR3 protein: CASSLSGFNQPQHF

V gene: TRBV30
CDR3 protein: CATSATSNTGELFF

V gene: TRBV28
CDR3 protein: CASKLTDTQYF

V gene: TRBV19
CDR3 protein: CASREDAGSYEQYF

V gene: TRBV9
CDR3 protein: CASTRWDSANSPLHF

V gene: TRBV29-1
CDR3 protein: CSVSSRGATEAFF

V gene: TRBV5-4
CDR3 protein: CASSLQGLPYEQYF

V gene: TRBV5-4
CDR3 protein: CASRVAGANVLTF

V gene: TRBV29-1
CDR3 protein: CSVDDRLNYGYTF

V gene: TRBV7-9
CDR3 protein: CASSPGSQDEGYTF

V gene: TRBV18
CDR3 protein: CASSPLDTSSGNTIYF

V gene: TRBV5-4
CDR3 protein: CASSRGQGDHQPQHF

V gene: TRBV2
CDR3 protein: CASSGQANSPLHF

V gene: TRBV21-1
CDR3 protein: CALGGNNSPLHF

V gene: TRBV5-4
CDR3 protein: CASSEGTSGTIEQFF

V gene: TRBV10-3
CDR3 protein: CAIRASHTEAFF

V gene: TRBV5-8
CDR3 protein: CASSNGQGTGGELFF

V gene: TRBV9
CDR3 protein: CASSPYLGQGGEEKLFF

V gene: TRBV10-3
CDR3 protein: CAISEGLASYEQYF

V gene: TRBV18
CDR3 protein: CASSPPGSPEKLFF

V gene: TRBV7-9
CDR3 protein: CASSSFLGGELFF